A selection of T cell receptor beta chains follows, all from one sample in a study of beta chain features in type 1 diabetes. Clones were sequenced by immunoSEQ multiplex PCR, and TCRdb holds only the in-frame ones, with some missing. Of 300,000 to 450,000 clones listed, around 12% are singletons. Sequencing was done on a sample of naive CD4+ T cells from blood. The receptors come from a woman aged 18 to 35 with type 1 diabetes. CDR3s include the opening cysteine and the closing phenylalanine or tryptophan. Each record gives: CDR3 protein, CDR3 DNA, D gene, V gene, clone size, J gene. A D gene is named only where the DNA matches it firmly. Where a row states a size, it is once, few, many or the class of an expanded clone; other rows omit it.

CDR3aa: CASSLAIPRFYEQYF
CDR3nt: TGCGCCAGCAGCTTGGCCATCCCCAGATTCTACGAGCAGTACTTC
d_gene: -
v_gene: TRBV5-1
abundance: -
j_gene: TRBJ2-7

CDR3aa: CASIGGGRTQYF
CDR3nt: TGTGCCAGCATTGGCGGCGGTCGAACGCAGTATTTT
d_gene: -
v_gene: TRBV6-5
abundance: few
j_gene: TRBJ2-3

CDR3aa: CSVSEQFDEQYF
CDR3nt: TGCAGCGTTTCTGAACAGTTCGACGAGCAGTACTTC
d_gene: -
v_gene: TRBV29-1
abundance: few
j_gene: TRBJ2-7

CDR3aa: CASSPPYGEQYF
CDR3nt: TGTGCCAGCAGCCCCCCTTACGGCGAGCAGTACTTC
d_gene: -
v_gene: TRBV28
abundance: -
j_gene: TRBJ2-7

CDR3aa: CASSFGRGGTQGQFF
CDR3nt: TGTGCCAGCAGCTTCGGGCGGGGGGGGACTCAGGGGCAGTTCTTC
d_gene: TRBD2
v_gene: TRBV9
abundance: few
j_gene: TRBJ2-1

CDR3aa: CASFLAGENEQFF
CDR3nt: TGTGCCAGCTTCCTAGCGGGAGAGAATGAGCAGTTCTTC
d_gene: TRBD2
v_gene: TRBV28
abundance: few
j_gene: TRBJ2-1

CDR3aa: CASSFDRSEKLFF
CDR3nt: TGTGCCAGCAGCTTTGATAGGAGTGAAAAACTGTTTTTT
d_gene: -
v_gene: TRBV7-8
abundance: few
j_gene: TRBJ1-4

CDR3aa: CASSATNIQYF
CDR3nt: TGTGCCAGCAGCGCTACAAACATTCAGTACTTC
d_gene: -
v_gene: TRBV7-9
abundance: -
j_gene: TRBJ2-4

CDR3aa: CASQRSSYNEQFF
CDR3nt: TGTGCCAGCCAGAGGTCTTCCTACAATGAGCAGTTCTTC
d_gene: -
v_gene: TRBV25-1
abundance: -
j_gene: TRBJ2-1

CDR3aa: CASSPRGGIYNEQFF
CDR3nt: TGTGCCAGCAGCCCGAGAGGCGGGATCTACAATGAGCAGTTCTTC
d_gene: -
v_gene: TRBV5-4
abundance: -
j_gene: TRBJ2-1

CDR3aa: CASSVIAGSDEQYF
CDR3nt: TGTGCCAGCAGTGTCATAGCGGGGTCGGACGAGCAGTACTTC
d_gene: TRBD2
v_gene: TRBV9
abundance: -
j_gene: TRBJ2-7

CDR3aa: CASSLDRVGNQPQHF
CDR3nt: TGTGCCAGCAGCTTAGACAGGGTGGGCAATCAGCCCCAGCATTTT
d_gene: -
v_gene: TRBV11-2
abundance: few
j_gene: TRBJ1-5

CDR3aa: CASSFAGSTGELFF
CDR3nt: TGTGCCAGCAGTTTCGCGGGGTCCACCGGGGAGCTGTTTTTT
d_gene: -
v_gene: TRBV28
abundance: -
j_gene: TRBJ2-2

CDR3aa: CASSYSGSGSYEQYF
CDR3nt: TGTGCCAGCAGTTACTCAGGTAGCGGGAGCTACGAGCAGTACTTC
d_gene: TRBD2
v_gene: TRBV6-5
abundance: -
j_gene: TRBJ2-7

CDR3aa: CASTGLGVEQFF
CDR3nt: TGCGCCAGCACGGGACTAGGGGTTGAGCAGTTCTTC
d_gene: TRBD2
v_gene: TRBV5-1
abundance: -
j_gene: TRBJ2-1

CDR3aa: CASSLDRLGGRNEQFF
CDR3nt: TGTGCCAGCAGCTTAGACAGGCTGGGGGGGAGGAATGAGCAGTTCTTC
d_gene: TRBD2
v_gene: TRBV7-8
abundance: few
j_gene: TRBJ2-1

CDR3aa: CSLKHGTDTQYF
CDR3nt: TGCAGCCTGAAGCACGGGACAGATACGCAGTATTTT
d_gene: -
v_gene: TRBV29-1
abundance: -
j_gene: TRBJ2-3

CDR3aa: CASSQDRVVTGELFF
CDR3nt: TGTGCCAGCAGCCAAGACAGGGTAGTCACCGGGGAGCTGTTTTTT
d_gene: -
v_gene: TRBV14
abundance: few
j_gene: TRBJ2-2

CDR3aa: CASSSAGSTDTQYF
CDR3nt: TGTGCCAGCAGCTCGGCGGGAAGCACAGATACGCAGTATTTT
d_gene: -
v_gene: TRBV7-2
abundance: -
j_gene: TRBJ2-3

CDR3aa: CAWREAGIRFF
CDR3nt: TGTGCCTGGAGGGAGGCGGGGATACGGTTCTTC
d_gene: -
v_gene: TRBV30
abundance: few
j_gene: TRBJ2-1

CDR3aa: CASSTRTGNLDEQFF
CDR3nt: TGTGCCAGCAGCACTCGGACAGGGAACCTCGATGAGCAGTTCTTC
d_gene: TRBD1
v_gene: TRBV9
abundance: -
j_gene: TRBJ2-1

CDR3aa: CASSLVGPSYNEQFF
CDR3nt: TGTGCCAGCAGCTTGGTTGGCCCTTCCTACAATGAGCAGTTCTTC
d_gene: -
v_gene: TRBV5-4
abundance: -
j_gene: TRBJ2-1

CDR3aa: CASSPWSQAKGEQYF
CDR3nt: TGTGCCAGCTCACCTTGGTCACAGGCGAAAGGAGAGCAGTACTTC
d_gene: -
v_gene: TRBV18
abundance: -
j_gene: TRBJ2-7

CDR3aa: CASSYAKGQGAFF
CDR3nt: TGTGCCAGCAGTTACGCAAAGGGGCAGGGGGCTTTCTTT
d_gene: -
v_gene: TRBV6-5
abundance: -
j_gene: TRBJ1-1

CDR3aa: CSGLPQKTQYF
CDR3nt: TGCAGTGGGCTGCCCCAGAAGACCCAGTACTTC
d_gene: -
v_gene: TRBV20-1
abundance: -
j_gene: TRBJ2-5

CDR3aa: CASSSTRGTEAFF
CDR3nt: TGTGCCAGCAGCTCGACTCGAGGGACTGAAGCTTTCTTT
d_gene: -
v_gene: TRBV7-6
abundance: few
j_gene: TRBJ1-1

CDR3aa: CASSDILSQETQYF
CDR3nt: TGTGCCAGCAGTGATATCCTGTCGCAAGAGACCCAGTACTTC
d_gene: -
v_gene: TRBV25-1
abundance: few
j_gene: TRBJ2-5

CDR3aa: CASSGGLAKNTGELFF
CDR3nt: TGTGCCAGCTCCGGGGGGCTAGCCAAGAACACCGGGGAGCTGTTTTTT
d_gene: -
v_gene: TRBV9
abundance: -
j_gene: TRBJ2-2

CDR3aa: CASSIGQGSRGYTF
CDR3nt: TGTGCCAGCAGCATCGGACAGGGTAGTCGTGGCTACACCTTC
d_gene: TRBD1
v_gene: TRBV11-1
abundance: -
j_gene: TRBJ1-2

CDR3aa: CASSAGGGLAGTSTDTQYF
CDR3nt: TGTGCCAGCAGCGCGGGGGGAGGACTAGCGGGGACTAGCACAGATACGCAGTATTTT
d_gene: TRBD2
v_gene: TRBV9
abundance: few
j_gene: TRBJ2-3

CDR3aa: CASSGTGSNQPQHF
CDR3nt: TGTGCCAGCTCGGGAACCGGGAGCAATCAGCCCCAGCATTTT
d_gene: -
v_gene: TRBV19
abundance: -
j_gene: TRBJ1-5

CDR3aa: CASTKDRGSYNEQFF
CDR3nt: TGTGCCAGCACTAAAGACAGGGGCTCCTACAATGAGCAGTTCTTC
d_gene: TRBD1
v_gene: TRBV28
abundance: few
j_gene: TRBJ2-1

CDR3aa: CASSSPPAGGTF
CDR3nt: TGTGCCAGCAGCTCCCCCCCGGCCGGAGGCACCTTC
d_gene: -
v_gene: TRBV7-2
abundance: few
j_gene: TRBJ1-2

CDR3aa: CSVDPLAGHRGNEQFF
CDR3nt: TGCAGCGTTGATCCGCTAGCGGGGCATCGGGGCAATGAGCAGTTCTTC
d_gene: TRBD2
v_gene: TRBV29-1
abundance: few
j_gene: TRBJ2-1

CDR3aa: CASSKQGTGELFF
CDR3nt: TGTGCCAGCAGCAAACAGGGGACCGGGGAGCTGTTTTTT
d_gene: TRBD1
v_gene: TRBV14
abundance: -
j_gene: TRBJ2-2

CDR3aa: CASSQELAGREKFF
CDR3nt: TGTGCCAGCAGCCAAGAGCTAGCGGGGAGGGAGAAGTTCTTC
d_gene: TRBD2
v_gene: TRBV14
abundance: few
j_gene: TRBJ2-1

CDR3aa: CASGQANYGYTF
CDR3nt: TGTGCCAGCGGTCAGGCCAACTATGGCTACACCTTC
d_gene: -
v_gene: TRBV25-1
abundance: few
j_gene: TRBJ1-2

CDR3aa: CASSLYGGGAVEQFF
CDR3nt: TGCGCCAGCAGCTTGTACGGCGGGGGGGCGGTGGAGCAGTTCTTC
d_gene: TRBD2
v_gene: TRBV5-1
abundance: few
j_gene: TRBJ2-1

CDR3aa: CSVDTGGNQPQHF
CDR3nt: TGCAGCGTGGACACAGGGGGCAATCAGCCCCAGCATTTT
d_gene: TRBD1
v_gene: TRBV29-1
abundance: -
j_gene: TRBJ1-5

CDR3aa: CASSLTTGNYGYTF
CDR3nt: TGTGCCAGCAGTTTGACCACAGGGAACTATGGCTACACCTTC
d_gene: -
v_gene: TRBV7-2
abundance: -
j_gene: TRBJ1-2

CDR3aa: CASRLVQGNYGYTF
CDR3nt: TGTGCCAGCAGGCTCGTACAGGGGAACTATGGCTACACCTTC
d_gene: TRBD1
v_gene: TRBV7-2
abundance: -
j_gene: TRBJ1-2

CDR3aa: CASTRLAGGYEQYF
CDR3nt: TGTGCCAGCACCCGTCTAGCGGGGGGTTACGAGCAGTACTTC
d_gene: TRBD2
v_gene: TRBV28
abundance: -
j_gene: TRBJ2-7

CDR3aa: CASSFAGKETQYF
CDR3nt: TGTGCCAGCAGCTTCGCAGGGAAAGAGACCCAGTACTTC
d_gene: -
v_gene: TRBV7-9
abundance: -
j_gene: TRBJ2-5

CDR3aa: CASRYSNQPQHF
CDR3nt: TGTGCCAGCAGATATAGCAATCAGCCCCAGCATTTT
d_gene: -
v_gene: TRBV6-4
abundance: -
j_gene: TRBJ1-5

CDR3aa: CASSQNTGGIQETQYF
CDR3nt: TGCGCCAGCAGCCAAAACACAGGGGGGATACAAGAGACCCAGTACTTC
d_gene: TRBD1
v_gene: TRBV4-1
abundance: few
j_gene: TRBJ2-5

CDR3aa: CASSLGQEIYGYTF
CDR3nt: TGCGCCAGCAGCTTGGGGCAGGAAATCTATGGCTACACCTTC
d_gene: -
v_gene: TRBV5-1
abundance: few
j_gene: TRBJ1-2

CDR3aa: CASSPRSSYEQYF
CDR3nt: TGTGCCAGCAGCCCCCGCAGCTCCTACGAGCAGTACTTC
d_gene: -
v_gene: TRBV11-2
abundance: -
j_gene: TRBJ2-7

CDR3aa: CSTTGGSANYGYTF
CDR3nt: TGCAGCACCACAGGGGGCAGCGCTAACTATGGCTACACCTTC
d_gene: TRBD1
v_gene: TRBV29-1
abundance: few
j_gene: TRBJ1-2

CDR3aa: CASSFGTGNTEAFF
CDR3nt: TGTGCCAGCAGCTTTGGGACAGGAAACACTGAAGCTTTCTTT
d_gene: TRBD1
v_gene: TRBV5-6
abundance: -
j_gene: TRBJ1-1

CDR3aa: CAWSGLAAYEQYF
CDR3nt: TGTGCCTGGAGTGGGCTAGCGGCGTACGAGCAGTACTTC
d_gene: TRBD2
v_gene: TRBV30
abundance: -
j_gene: TRBJ2-7

CDR3aa: CASSQGDRTYEKLFF
CDR3nt: TGCGCCAGCAGCCAAGGGGACAGGACTTACGAAAAACTGTTTTTT
d_gene: TRBD1
v_gene: TRBV4-3
abundance: -
j_gene: TRBJ1-4

CDR3aa: CASSDSIAGGLNEQFF
CDR3nt: TGTGCCAGCAGTGACTCGATAGCGGGAGGTCTCAATGAGCAGTTCTTC
d_gene: TRBD2
v_gene: TRBV6-4
abundance: few
j_gene: TRBJ2-1

CDR3aa: CSYANNEQFF
CDR3nt: TGCAGCTACGCGAATAATGAGCAGTTCTTC
d_gene: -
v_gene: TRBV29-1
abundance: -
j_gene: TRBJ2-1

CDR3aa: CASGAAGGSGIQYF
CDR3nt: TGTGCTAGTGGGGCGGCAGGGGGGAGCGGCATTCAGTACTTC
d_gene: -
v_gene: TRBV12-5
abundance: -
j_gene: TRBJ2-4

CDR3aa: CASSPGEHTEAFF
CDR3nt: TGTGCCAGCAGCCCCGGGGAGCACACTGAAGCTTTCTTT
d_gene: -
v_gene: TRBV6-5
abundance: few
j_gene: TRBJ1-1